These 20 T cell receptor beta chains originate from one sample sequenced in a study of shared clonotypes between healthy human individuals. Sequencing used immunoSEQ multiplex PCR; TCRdb keeps in-frame clones, though not all of them. This sample yields about 2.4 million clones, of which 85% to 95% are seen a single time; roughly 0.15% belongs to the top ten. What was sequenced was naive CD4+ T cells sorted from blood. The subset is: CD45RA+ positively selected. The receptors originated from a man between 18 and 29 years old in good health.

The rearrangement joins TRBV6-5 to TRBJ2-2; D not certain. Germline assignment: CDR1 MNHEY and CDR2 SVGAGI. The CDR3 has 14 residues. V lost 8 bases to trimming and J lost 4 bases, with 14 bases between them. CDR3 in DNA: TGTGCCAGCCGGCCAAGGACCCTCACCGGGGAGCTGTTTTTT. Translated, it gives CASRPRTLTGELFF.

This sequence joins TRBV19 and TRBJ1-4; no clear D. The CDR3 has 13 residues. Trimming took off 5 bases at V and 4 bases at J, with 8 bases between the two ends. CDR1 is LNHDA, CDR2 SQIVND, per germline (reference sequence). This chain's CDR3 is CASSPPDNEKLFF. Here the CDR3 DNA reads TGTGCCAGTAGTCCGCCCGATAATGAAAAACTGTTTTTT.

In the case of this clone: Germline is not matched at one junction end, which may reflect a read error. This rearrangement joins TRBV7-7 to TRBJ2-2; D is unclear. Germline CDR1 reads SSHAT; CDR2 reads FNYEAQ (reference sequence). The CDR3 is made up of 14 amino acids. CDR3: CASSLMENTGELFF. CDR3 sequence (DNA): TGTGCTAGCAGCTTAATGGAGAACACCGGGGAGCTGTTTTTT.

The chain recombines TRBV29-1 with TRBJ1-1; D is possibly TRBD1 (5 bases). Germline lookup yields CDR1 SQVTM and CDR2 ANQGSEA. The CDR3 runs to 12 residues. The V gene lost 5 bases and the J gene lost 3 bases, with 10 bases spanning the gap. CDR3: CSVSTGYTEAFF. CDR3 nucleotide sequence: TGCAGCGTTTCCACAGGCTACACTGAAGCTTTCTTT.

J is TRBJ2-7 and V is TRBV29-1; 9 bases are shared with TRBD1. Germline V gene data show CDR1 as SQVTM and CDR2 as ANQGSEA. Germline trimming cut 6 bases from V and 6 bases from J; bases unmatched to any gene: 15. This CDR3 is built from 15 residues. In DNA form, the CDR3 reads TGCAGCGTCGGGAACCCGGACAGGGGTTCCCGCGAGCAGTACTTC. Its translation is CSVGNPDRGSREQYF.

This clone was seen only once. This chain joins TRBV5-1 and TRBJ2-5, with 10 bases aligning to TRBD1. This CDR3 contains 16 residues. Unmatched junction bases numbered 7, after V lost 4 bases and J lost 1 base. In germline, CDR1 is SGHRS, CDR2 YFSETQ. DNA of the CDR3: TGCGCCAGCAGCCCCCGGACAGGGGGGTTCCAAGAGACCCAGTACTTC. Translating it yields CASSPRTGGFQETQYF.

V is TRBV27 and J is TRBJ2-1; 9 bases are shared with TRBD2. Germline V CDR1 and CDR2: MNHEY, SMNVEV (reference sequence). There are 21 residues in the CDR3. After removal of 5 bases from V and 0 bases from J, the junction contained 20 bases not matched to a gene. CDR3 sequence reads: CASSPGLATQPHRASYNEQFF. CDR3 nucleotide sequence: TGTGCCAGCAGTCCTGGACTAGCGACCCAACCACACAGGGCCTCCTACAATGAGCAGTTCTTC.

The chain is built from TRBV5-6 and TRBJ2-1, with 8 bases matching TRBD2. With 4 bases clipped from V and 15 bases from J, the junction kept 9 bases outside the gene matches. The CDR3 runs to 12 residues. Germline V gene lookup returns CDR1 SGHDT and CDR2 YYEEEE. CDR3 loop: CASSRISGGGFF. DNA of the CDR3: TGTGCCAGCAGCCGAATCAGCGGGGGTGGGTTCTTC. The variable domain in full, completed from reference TRBV5-6 and TRBJ2-1, reads DAGVTQSPTHLIKTRGQQVTLRCSPKSGHDTVSWYQQALGQGPQFIFQYYEEEERQRGNFPDRFSGHQFPNYSSELNVNALLLGDSALYLCASSRISGGGFFGPGTRLTVL.

The chain couples TRBV30 to TRBJ1-3; 8 nucleotides align to TRBD1. CDR1 is GTSNPN and CDR2 is SVGIG in the germline V gene (reference sequence). The CDR3 has 14 residues. The ends lost 3 bases at V and 3 bases at J; junction bases unmatched: 4. The CDR3 nucleotides read TGTGCCTGGAGCTCAGGGGGCGATGGAAACACCATATATTTT. It translates to CAWSSGGDGNTIYF.

The V gene is TRBV20-1, the J gene TRBJ1-1; D gene ambiguous. V lost 3 bases and J 4 bases, leaving 6 bases between the germline ends. This CDR3 contains 11 residues. Germline V CDR1 and CDR2: DFQATT, SNEGSKA (reference sequence). In DNA form, the CDR3 reads TGCAGTGCTAGCGCGAGCACTGAAGCTTTCTTT. This translates into CSASASTEAFF.

J is TRBJ2-2 and V is TRBV18; D not certain. Germline V gives CDR1 KGHSH, CDR2 LQKENI. V was shortened by 0 bases and J by 3 bases, with 8 bases between the two germline ends. The CDR3 covers 15 residues. Here the CDR3 DNA reads TGTGCCAGCTCACCACCCGTTTGGGACACCGGGGAGCTGTTTTTT. It yields the protein CASSPPVWDTGELFF.

The V call is TRBV11-2, the J call TRBJ2-1; a possible D gene is TRBD1 (5 bases). Trimming removed 0 bases at V and 8 bases at J, with 11 bases between. Germline values: CDR1 SGHAT, CDR2 FQNNGV. This CDR3 is built from 14 residues. The CDR3 loop reads CASSLDIWGDEQFF. CDR3 nucleotides: TGTGCCAGCAGCTTAGATATTTGGGGCGATGAGCAGTTCTTC. Full variable domain (rest looked up from reference TRBV11-2 and TRBJ2-1): EAGVAQSPRYKIIEKRQSVAFWCNPISGHATLYWYQQILGQGPKLLIQFQNNGVVDDSQLPKDRFSAERLKGVDSTLKIQPAKLEDSAVYLCASSLDIWGDEQFFGPGTRLTVL.

The sample holds one count of this clone. This chain uses TRBV19 with TRBJ2-1, with D perhaps matching TRBD1 (6 bases). The CDR3 runs to 15 residues. V lost 5 bases and J 4 bases, leaving 15 bases between the germline ends. Germline CDR1 and CDR2: LNHDA and SQIVND (reference sequence). The CDR3 spells CASSVDSQGYNEQFF. In DNA form, the CDR3 reads TGTGCCAGTAGTGTGGACAGCCAAGGATACAATGAGCAGTTCTTC.

The J gene is TRBJ2-3, the V gene TRBV11-2, with 10 bases fitting TRBD2. The length of the CDR3 is 18 residues. Germline V gives CDR1 SGHAT, CDR2 FQNNGV. V lost 0 bases, J lost 2 bases, and 8 bases stayed unmatched. DNA for the CDR3: TGTGCCAGCAGCTTAGATCTCCTAGCGGGGGTCGACACAGATACGCAGTATTTT. This encodes CASSLDLLAGVDTDTQYF. Full variable domain (remainder filled in from reference TRBV11-2 and TRBJ2-3): EAGVAQSPRYKIIEKRQSVAFWCNPISGHATLYWYQQILGQGPKLLIQFQNNGVVDDSQLPKDRFSAERLKGVDSTLKIQPAKLEDSAVYLCASSLDLLAGVDTDTQYFGPGTRLTVL.

The V call is TRBV5-5, the J call TRBJ1-2; TRBD1 matches at 7 bases. Unmatched junction bases numbered 7, after V lost 4 bases and J lost 1 base. Germline loops: CDR1 SGHKS, CDR2 YYEKEE (reference sequence). This CDR3 has 15 residues. Written as DNA, the CDR3 is TGTGCCAGCAGCATCGGGACAGAGATTAACTATGGCTACACCTTC. Amino acids: CASSIGTEINYGYTF.

V usage is TRBV19 and J usage is TRBJ2-7, with TRBD1 identical over 8 bases. The CDR3 has 15 amino acids. Trimming cost V 0 bases and J 0 bases; bases outside gene matches: 1. Germline V CDR1 and CDR2: LNHDA, SQIVND (reference sequence). The CDR3 DNA sequence: TGTGCCAGTAGTATAGAAACAGGGGGCTCCTACGAGCAGTACTTC. Protein sequence: CASSIETGGSYEQYF.

V gene TRBV5-1 combines with J gene TRBJ1-2, with 10 bases identical to TRBD1. CDR1 is SGHRS and CDR2 is YFSETQ in the germline V gene. The CDR3 is made up of 16 amino acids. J gave up 7 bases and V 2 bases, and 11 bases lay outside the gene matches. CDR3 amino acids: CASSLRPGTGEGGYTF. CDR3 DNA sequence: TGCGCCAGCAGCTTACGACCAGGGACAGGGGAGGGTGGCTACACCTTC.

The V call is TRBV6-1, the J call TRBJ2-7; TRBD1 might be the D (5 bases). Trimming shortened V by 2 bases and J by 5 bases, and 13 bases separated the two germline ends. The CDR3 contains 14 residues. The germline gives CDR1 MNHNS, CDR2 SASEGT. CDR3 sequence: CASSERSQGHEQYF. The CDR3 DNA follows: TGTGCCAGCAGTGAACGGAGTCAGGGCCACGAGCAGTACTTC.

The chain is built from TRBV10-3 and TRBJ1-1; 8 bases line up with TRBD1. This CDR3 is built from 14 residues. Germline V gene sequence: CDR1 ENHRY, CDR2 SYGVKD. Trimming at V came to 10 bases and at J to 2 bases, leaving 9 bases not matched to a gene. The CDR3 loop is CATGGQAKNTEAFF. CDR3 nucleotide sequence: TGTGCCACTGGGGGACAGGCTAAAAACACTGAAGCTTTCTTT.

This rearrangement joins TRBV19 to TRBJ1-1; TRBD1 matches 11 bases. The germline gives CDR1 LNHDA, CDR2 SQIVND (reference sequence). The J segment lost 8 bases and the V segment lost 6 bases, leaving 11 bases of the junction unmatched. The CDR3 spans 15 residues. In DNA, the CDR3 is TGTGCCAGTAGCAAACTGGACAGGGGGCCACCCGAAGCTTTCTTT. Translating it yields CASSKLDRGPPEAFF. The whole variable domain, remainder taken from reference TRBV19 and TRBJ1-1, is DGGITQSPKYLFRKEGQNVTLSCEQNLNHDAMYWYRQDPGQGLRLIYYSQIVNDFQKGDIAEGYSVSREKKESFPLTVTSAQKNPTAFYLCASSKLDRGPPEAFFGQGTRLTVV.